Presented here are 12 T cell receptor beta chains from one specimen sequenced in a study of CD8 T cells in Susac syndrome (dated by TCRdb to about 2019). Library preparation employed the immunoSEQ multiplex PCR assay. RNA was extracted using the RNeasy kit, and about 0.45 to 1 microgram was reverse transcribed with random hexamers. TCRdb handled the public reads itself, with Q25 trimming in fastp and clone calling in MiXCR, and kept productive beta chains. Entries that share a CDR3 protein sequence are merged under the most common genes and DNA. The sample includes some 160,000 distinct CDR3 sequences, with about 92% observed a single time. The biggest ten clones account for around 0.079% of the sample. The sequenced material came from CD4+ T cells from PBMCs. The receptors shown here come from a human donor in good health.

This sequence joins TRBV7-2 and TRBJ1-5; D remains unclear. The germline CDR1 and CDR2 sequences are SGHTA and FQGNSA. The V end was cut by 4 bases, the J end by 6 bases, with 7 bases between. The length of the CDR3 is 12 residues. The CDR3: CASSWRSQPQHF. DNA of the CDR3: TGTGCCAGCAGCTGGAGAAGTCAGCCCCAGCATTTT. The full variable domain, in which reference TRBV7-2 and TRBJ1-5 provide the parts outside the CDR3, is GAGVSQSPSNKVTEKGKDVELRCDPISGHTALYWYRQSLGQGLEFLIYFQGNSAPDKSGLPSDRFSAERTGGSVSTLTIQRTQQEDSAVYLCASSWRSQPQHFGDGTRLSIL.

The chain uses TRBV5-1 and TRBJ2-2; D ambiguous. Trimming took off 5 bases at V and 5 bases at J, with 4 bases between the two ends. The V gene's germline CDR1 is SGHRS and CDR2 YFSETQ. This CDR3 has 11 residues. CDR3 nucleotides: TGCGCCAGCAGACGTACCGGGGAGCTGTTTTTT. Amino acid sequence: CASRRTGELFF.

The chain combines TRBV6-1 with TRBJ2-7; perhaps TRBD2 as D (6 bases). The CDR3 is made up of 15 amino acids. V gave up 6 bases and J gave up 1 base, with 16 bases separating them. Germline CDR1 reads MNHNS; CDR2 reads SASEGT. The DNA for the CDR3 is TGTGCCAGCAGGACCTGGGGGGAGAAGTCCTACGAGCAGTACTTC. Amino acids: CASRTWGEKSYEQYF.

This chain connects TRBV9 to TRBJ2-2; TRBD2 is a possible D gene (5 bases). Germline assignment: CDR1 SGDLS and CDR2 YYNGEE. The ends were cut back, 4 bases at V and 4 bases at J, with 14 bases in the middle. The CDR3 extends over 15 amino acids. CDR3 nucleotides: TGTGCCAGCAGCCCTCCGCGACGGGGCACCGGGGAGCTGTTTTTT. It translates to CASSPPRRGTGELFF.

This sequence joins TRBV6-1 and TRBJ2-3; 8 bases fit TRBD2. Germline CDR1 and CDR2: MNHNS and SASEGT. The CDR3 loop spans 16 amino acids. V gave up 5 bases and J gave up 5 bases; unmatched junction bases: 12. CDR3 nucleotide sequence: TGTGCCAGCAGTCTCGGGGGCGGGGGGCCCTTAGATACGCAGTATTTT. Encoded protein: CASSLGGGGPLDTQYF.

The rearrangement uses TRBV23-1 and TRBJ2-3, with TRBD2 matching 9 bases. TRBV23-1 is given ORF status, its function remaining uncertain. The CDR3 has 17 residues. Trimming at V came to 0 bases and at J to 5 bases, leaving 9 bases not matched to a gene. The CDR3 bases are TGCGCCAGCAGTCAATCGCGCGCGGGAGGGGCCCAAGATACGCAGTATTTT. This encodes CASSQSRAGGAQDTQYF.

This chain links TRBV7-3 with TRBJ2-2; 8 bases are shared with TRBD1. CDR3 length: 14 amino acids. The germline CDR1 and CDR2 sequences are SGHTA and FQGTGA. The ends lost 3 bases at V and 4 bases at J; junction bases unmatched: 1. CDR3 loop: CASSFGTGTGELFF. In nucleotides, the CDR3 is TGTGCCAGCAGCTTCGGGACAGGCACCGGGGAGCTGTTTTTT. The whole variable domain, filled in from reference TRBV7-3 and TRBJ2-2, reads GAGVSQTPSNKVTEKGKYVELRCDPISGHTALYWYRQSLGQGPEFLIYFQGTGAADDSGLPNDRFFAVRPEGSVSTLKIQRTERGDSAVYLCASSFGTGTGELFFGEGSRLTVL.

The V and J genes are TRBV30 and TRBJ2-7; the match to TRBD1 covers 7 bases. V gave up 4 bases and J gave up 2 bases; unmatched junction bases: 8. CDR3 length: 14 residues. Germline V CDR1 and CDR2: GTSNPN, SVGIG (reference sequence). Here the CDR3 reads CAWTLGTVTYEQYF. CDR3 sequence (DNA): TGTGCCTGGACCCTTGGGACAGTCACCTACGAGCAGTACTTC.

This sequence joins TRBV25-1 and TRBJ2-5; possibly TRBD2 for D (6 bases). Germline CDR1 is MGHDK and CDR2 is SYGVNS. Trimming left V 2 bases short and J 4 bases short, with 8 bases between. The CDR3 length is 13 residues. The CDR3 region is CASSEMGGETQYF. The CDR3 nucleotides are TGTGCCAGCAGTGAAATGGGGGGAGAGACCCAGTACTTC.

The V gene is TRBV4-3, the J gene TRBJ2-1, with 11 bases lining up with TRBD1. Germline trimming cut 0 bases from V and 7 bases from J; bases unmatched to any gene: 11. This CDR3 contains 18 residues. CDR1 is LGHNA and CDR2 is YSLEER in the germline V gene. CDR3 in amino acids: CASSQEGGTGQGDNEQFF. CDR3 bases: TGCGCCAGCAGCCAAGAGGGGGGAACGGGACAGGGGGATAATGAGCAGTTCTTC.

For the CDR3, the DNA is TGCAGCGTCGTATGGGGGGTTGGCTACACCTTC. Translating it yields CSVVWGVGYTF. J is TRBJ1-2 and V is TRBV29-1, with TRBD1 as a possible D gene (5 bases). Germline V gene lookup returns CDR1 SQVTM and CDR2 ANQGSEA. Trimming cost V 6 bases and J 7 bases, with 12 bases left between them. The CDR3 totals 11 residues. Filled out from reference TRBV29-1 and TRBJ1-2, the complete variable domain reads SAVISQKPSRDICQRGTSLTIQCQVDSQVTMMFWYRQQPGQSLTLIATANQGSEATYESGFVIDKFPISRPNLTFSTLTVSNMSPEDSSIYLCSVVWGVGYTFGSGTRLTVV.

The chain is built from TRBV30 and TRBJ1-6; 10 bases fit TRBD1. CDR3 length equals 15 residues. The ends lost 0 bases at V and 10 bases at J; junction bases unmatched: 6. Germline values: CDR1 GTSNPN, CDR2 SVGIG (reference sequence). The CDR3 is CAWSVRGQGNSPLHF. The CDR3 coding sequence is TGTGCCTGGAGTGTACGGGGACAGGGGAACTCACCCCTCCACTTT. The complete variable domain, with remaining parts taken from reference TRBV30 and TRBJ1-6, reads SQTIHQWPATLVQPVGSPLSLECTVEGTSNPNLYWYRQAAGRGLQLLFYSVGIGQISSEVPQNLSASRPQDRQFILSSKKLLLSDSGFYLCAWSVRGQGNSPLHFGNGTRLTVT.